These 5 T cell receptor beta chains share one sample of origin, sequenced in a study of PD-1 blockade in classical Hodgkin lymphoma. Time point meaning: cycle 4 day 1 (C4D1), after five to seven weeks of nivolumab. After autologous stem cell transplantation all patients relapsed, and prior brentuximab vedotin exposure differed between cohorts. Sequencing used immunoSEQ multiplex PCR; TCRdb keeps in-frame clones, though not all of them. The repertoire includes some 90,000 clones, roughly 73% of them detected once, and 9.4% sits in the top ten. The sequencing used peripheral blood mononuclear cells (PBMCs), collected before the fourth cycle of nivolumab. The receptors were gathered from a human donor with classical Hodgkin lymphoma.

This chain uses TRBV6-1 with TRBJ1-3; a possible D gene is TRBD1 (5 bases). Trimming removed 5 bases from V and 0 bases from J, with 11 bases in between. CDR3 length equals 15 residues. CDR1 is MNHNS and CDR2 is SASEGT in the germline V gene. The CDR3 region has the DNA TGTGCCAGCAGTTCCGGGACTTACTCTGGAAACACCATATATTTT. Residues: CASSSGTYSGNTIYF.

The rearrangement uses TRBV9 and TRBJ1-1; 10 bases align to TRBD1. CDR3 length: 16 amino acids. Germline V gene data show CDR1 as SGDLS and CDR2 as YYNGEE. V lost 0 bases and J lost 6; bases outside the gene matches: 8. CDR3 bases: TGTGCCAGCAGCGTAGGACAGGGGGCAGGGCTCGCTGAAGCTTTCTTT. Its translation: CASSVGQGAGLAEAFF.

This sequence joins TRBV30 and TRBJ2-7; TRBD2 matches 10 bases. V dropped 3 bases and J dropped 12; count of bases not matched to a gene: 14. CDR1 GTSNPN and CDR2 SVGIG come from the germline V gene (reference sequence). The CDR3 extends over 14 amino acids. CDR3 sequence (DNA): TGTGCCTGGAGGGGGGACAGAGCGGGAGGGCCGGCGTACTTC. Translation gives CAWRGDRAGGPAYF.

As for this clone: Germline and junction disagree at one end, which may indicate a read error. J is TRBJ2-3 and V is TRBV2, with a weak D call TRBD2 (7 bases). CDR1 and CDR2 (germline): SNHLY, FYNNEI. The CDR3 consists of 16 residues. Here the CDR3 reads CASSEGTGGPGDTQYF. The CDR3, as DNA: TGTGCCAGCAGCGAAGGGACCGGGGGGCCGGGAGATACGCAGTATTTT. The full variable domain, in which reference TRBV2 and TRBJ2-3 provide the parts outside the CDR3, is EPEVTQTPSHQVTQMGQEVILRCVPISNHLYFYWYRQILGQKVEFLVSFYNNEISEKSEIFDDQFSVERPDGSNFTLKIRSTKLEDSAMYFCASSEGTGGPGDTQYFGPGTRLTVL.

The chain carries TRBV4-1 and TRBJ2-3; the match to TRBD2 covers 11 bases. This CDR3 has 18 amino acids. With V trimmed by 1 base and J by 3 bases, 9 bases remained unmatched. Germline loops: CDR1 MGHRA, CDR2 YSYEKL. CDR3 in DNA: TGCGCCAGCAGCCAAGCTCCCGCCGGGACTAGCGGTACAGATACGCAGTATTTT. Amino acid sequence: CASSQAPAGTSGTDTQYF.